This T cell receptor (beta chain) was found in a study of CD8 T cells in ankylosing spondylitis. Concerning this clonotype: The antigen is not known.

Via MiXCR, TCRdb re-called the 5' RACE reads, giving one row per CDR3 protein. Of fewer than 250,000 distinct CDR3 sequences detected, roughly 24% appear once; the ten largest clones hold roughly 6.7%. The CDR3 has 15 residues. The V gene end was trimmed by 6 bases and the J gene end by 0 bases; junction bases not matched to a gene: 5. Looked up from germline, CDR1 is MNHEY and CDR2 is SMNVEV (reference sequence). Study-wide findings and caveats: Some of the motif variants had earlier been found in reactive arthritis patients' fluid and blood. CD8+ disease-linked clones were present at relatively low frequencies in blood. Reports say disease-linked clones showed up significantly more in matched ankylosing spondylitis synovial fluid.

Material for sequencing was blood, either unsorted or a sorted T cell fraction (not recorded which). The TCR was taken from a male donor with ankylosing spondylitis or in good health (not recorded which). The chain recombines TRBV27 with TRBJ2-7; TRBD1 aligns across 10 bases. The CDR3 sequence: CASRGTGVGSYEQYF. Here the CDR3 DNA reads TGTGCCAGCAGAGGGACAGGGGTCGGCTCCTACGAGCAGTACTTC.